One sample yielded the 28 T cell receptor beta chains listed below, sequenced in a study of T cells after yellow fever vaccination. TCRdb processed the 5' RACE reads anew with MiXCR; each CDR3 protein has one entry. The sample has 150,000 or so distinct CDR3 sequences, 6% to 7.5% seen once. The sequencing here drew on CD4+ T cells sorted from PBMCs, taken 4 to 5 days after the first yellow fever vaccination. All receptors come from a man between 18 and 29 years old who received the YFV17D yellow fever vaccine.

This clonotype was found many times. The V call is TRBV12-3 or TRBV12-4, the J call TRBJ1-5, with D possibly matching TRBD1 (6 bases). The V end lost 3 bases, the J end lost 5 bases, and 8 bases lay between the germline ends. The CDR3 is 13 amino acids. The CDR3 nucleotides are TGTGCCAGCAGTTTGGACAGTTATCAGCCCCAGCATTTT. It is translated as CASSLDSYQPQHF.

This clonotype was recorded many times. This sequence joins TRBV12-5 and TRBJ2-2; 12 nucleotides line up with TRBD2. The CDR3 length is 18 residues. Germline values: CDR1 LGHNT, CDR2 FRNRAP. Trimming took 6 bases from V and 1 from J; bases not matched to a gene: 9. The DNA of the CDR3 is TGTGCTAGTGGCTACCGACTAGCGGGGGCCCTGAACACCGGGGAGCTGTTTTTT. Protein product: CASGYRLAGALNTGELFF.

This clonotype appeared many times. This CDR3 is CASSQPSGDTQYF. In DNA, the CDR3 is TGTGCCAGCAGCCAACCCTCCGGCGATACGCAGTATTTT. The J gene is TRBJ2-3, the V gene TRBV4-2, with D unresolved. V lost 2 bases to trimming and J lost 6 bases, with 9 bases between them. The CDR3 runs to 13 residues. Germline CDR1 LGHNA, CDR2 YNFKEQ.

This clonotype was detected ten times or more. V gene TRBV6-5 combines with J gene TRBJ1-1, with 7 bases that match TRBD1. Trimming removed 6 bases from V and 6 bases from J; junction bases left unmatched: 13. CDR3 size: 15 residues. CDR1 is MNHEY, CDR2 SVGAGI, per germline. CDR3 residues: CASSADRARPPEAFF. The CDR3 nucleotides read TGTGCCAGCAGCGCAGACAGGGCCCGACCCCCTGAAGCTTTCTTT.

There are a few counts of this clonotype. This rearrangement joins TRBV20-1 to TRBJ2-3; 11 positions agree with TRBD2. J was trimmed by 0 bases and V by 5 bases; bases with no gene match: 1. Germline V gene sequence: CDR1 DFQATT, CDR2 SNEGSKA (reference sequence). The CDR3 extends over 14 amino acids. The CDR3 DNA reads as TGCAGTGCTTTAGCGGGGGGGAGCACAGATACGCAGTATTTT. Its translation: CSALAGGSTDTQYF.

This clonotype was picked up a small number of times. This chain connects TRBV7-3 to TRBJ2-7; D might be TRBD1 (7 bases). CDR1 SGHTA and CDR2 FQGTGA come from the germline V gene. V was trimmed by 2 bases and J by 0 bases, leaving 11 bases between them. The CDR3 is 15 amino acids. CDR3 DNA: TGTGCCAGCAGCTTAGGAGGGGGCAGCTCCTACGAGCAGTACTTC. Amino acid sequence: CASSLGGGSSYEQYF.

This clonotype was seen ten or more times. The chain is built from TRBV28 and TRBJ2-7; D tentatively reads TRBD1 or TRBD2 (5 bases each). V dropped 10 bases and J dropped 6 bases, with 19 bases sitting between them. The CDR3 is made up of 13 amino acids. From germline, CDR1 is MDHEN and CDR2 SYDVKM. For the CDR3, the DNA is TGTGCCACTCGAGGGGCAGGAAGAAGCGAGCAGTACGTC. Protein sequence: CATRGAGRSEQYV.

The table lists this clonotype with many counts. V gene TRBV5-1 combines with J gene TRBJ1-5, with D uncertain. CDR3 length: 15 residues. Germline V gene data show CDR1 as SGHRS and CDR2 as YFSETQ. The ends were cut back, 4 bases at V and 0 bases at J, with 11 bases in the middle. The chain's CDR3 is CASSPGMFSNQPQHF. The CDR3, as DNA: TGCGCCAGCAGCCCGGGAATGTTTAGCAATCAGCCCCAGCATTTT.

The CDR3 DNA is TGTGCCAGCAGCGCCCGGGACACAACCTACGAGCAGTACTTC. Its translation is CASSARDTTYEQYF. V usage is TRBV21-1 and J usage is TRBJ2-7; the D segment call TRBD1 is taken from the table without a DNA check. TRBV21-1 is a pseudogene locus. The CDR3 has 14 residues.

The sample holds a few counts of this clonotype. At one boundary the junction diverges from the germline segment, which might be a read error. This sequence joins TRBV7-2 and TRBJ2-7; the D gene is possibly TRBD2 (6 bases). Germline CDR1 and CDR2: SGHTA and FQGNSA. The CDR3 is made up of 14 amino acids. Written as DNA, the CDR3 is TGTGCCAGCAGCTGGGACTGGAGCTCCTACGAGCAGTGCTTC. Protein sequence: CASSWDWSSYEQCF.

Ten or more counts support this clonotype. The CDR3 region is CASSYSGQGSSPLHF. The CDR3 DNA is TGTGCCAGCAGTTACTCTGGCCAGGGGAGTTCACCCCTCCACTTT. The chain has TRBV6-5 and TRBJ1-6, with a weak D call TRBD1 (6 bases). The CDR3 length is 15 residues. Germline CDR1 reads MNHEY; CDR2 reads SVGAGI. V was shortened by 0 bases and J by 9 bases, with 12 bases between the two germline ends.

At least ten counts were recorded for this clonotype. The chain has TRBV5-1 and TRBJ2-2, with a possible D match to TRBD1 (6 bases). Germline CDR1 and CDR2: SGHRS and YFSETQ. Trimming took 5 bases from V and 4 from J, leaving 12 bases between them. The CDR3 extends over 14 amino acids. CDR3 loop: CASRPGTITGELFF. In DNA, the CDR3 is TGCGCCAGCAGGCCCGGGACAATCACCGGGGAGCTGTTTTTT.

The rearrangement joins TRBV5-5 to TRBJ2-1; 7 bases are shared with TRBD2. CDR1 is SGHKS and CDR2 is YYEKEE in the germline V gene (reference sequence). This CDR3 has 15 residues. V gave up 1 base and J gave up 5 bases; unmatched junction bases: 6. The DNA for the CDR3 is TGTGCCAGCAGCTTGAGGGACTATACAAACAATGAGCAGTTCTTC. Its translation is CASSLRDYTNNEQFF.

This clonotype has just a few counts. The chain joins TRBV20-1 to TRBJ1-2, with 9 bases aligning to TRBD1. Germline CDR1 reads DFQATT; CDR2 reads SNEGSKA (reference sequence). V lost 4 bases, J lost 4 bases, and 7 bases stayed unmatched. The CDR3 runs to 14 residues. The CDR3 loop reads CSAKGQGELYGYTF. The CDR3 bases are TGCAGTGCTAAGGGACAGGGCGAACTCTATGGCTACACCTTC.

This clonotype has only a few counts. The chain joins TRBV7-2 to TRBJ2-1; no firm D call. The CDR3 contains 13 residues. The V and J ends lost 2 bases and 8 bases respectively, with 10 bases between them. CDR1 is SGHTA and CDR2 is FQGNSA in the germline V gene. The CDR3 reads CASSLSPRDEQFF. In DNA form, the CDR3 reads TGTGCCAGCAGCTTAAGCCCTCGGGATGAGCAGTTCTTC. The variable domain in full, completed from reference TRBV7-2 and TRBJ2-1, reads GAGVSQSPSNKVTEKGKDVELRCDPISGHTALYWYRQSLGQGLEFLIYFQGNSAPDKSGLPSDRFSAERTGGSVSTLTIQRTQQEDSAVYLCASSLSPRDEQFFGPGTRLTVL.

This clonotype was counted between two and nine times. In DNA, the CDR3 is TGTGCCAGCAGCTTACGGGAGTCTTTGACTACAGATACGCAGTATTTT. The encoded protein is CASSLRESLTTDTQYF. The chain uses TRBV7-3 and TRBJ2-3, with a tentative D call TRBD2 (6 bases). CDR3 length equals 16 residues. CDR1 is SGHTA and CDR2 is FQGTGA in the germline V gene. V dropped 2 bases and J dropped 3 bases, with 15 bases sitting between them.

The chain joins TRBV4-1 to TRBJ2-6; D is undetermined. The CDR3 loop spans 19 amino acids. Trimming stripped 2 bases from V and 0 bases from J, with 17 bases between. In germline, CDR1 is MGHRA, CDR2 YSYEKL. CDR3 DNA sequence: TGCGCCAGCAGCCAACCATGGCTCCGGCGAAGCTCTGGGGCCAACGTCCTGACTTTC. It translates to CASSQPWLRRSSGANVLTF.

This clonotype was observed a handful of times. The chain joins TRBV12-3 or TRBV12-4 to TRBJ1-2, with a tentative D call TRBD1 (6 bases). This CDR3 is 13 amino acids long. Deletions cut 7 bases from V and 11 bases from J, with 20 bases between. CDR3 region: CASTLVGGLGYTF. Written as DNA, the CDR3 is TGTGCCAGCACCCTAGTCGGGGGCCTTGGTTACACCTTC.

The chain employs TRBV10-3 and TRBJ2-3, with 12 bases identical to TRBD2. V dropped 2 bases and J dropped 2; count of bases not matched to a gene: 5. Looked up from germline, CDR1 is ENHRY and CDR2 is SYGVKD. The CDR3 runs to 17 residues. For the CDR3, the DNA is TGTGCCATCAGTGAGACCAGGACTAGCGGGAACACAGATACGCAGTATTTT. It specifies CAISETRTSGNTDTQYF.

This clonotype was detected many times. The chain combines TRBV4-1 with TRBJ2-7; 7 bases agree with TRBD1. CDR3 size: 14 residues. V shed 1 base and J 3 bases; nucleotides not matched to a gene: 3. Germline V gives CDR1 MGHRA, CDR2 YSYEKL. CDR3 DNA sequence: TGCGCCAGCAGCCAAGTCGACAGGGTCTACGAGCAGTACTTC. Its protein is CASSQVDRVYEQYF.

The chain recombines TRBV30 with TRBJ1-6; no firm D call. The germline V gene has CDR1 GTSNPN and CDR2 SVGIG (reference sequence). The CDR3 spans 12 residues. CDR3 sequence: CASGTDNSPLHF. The DNA for the CDR3 is TGTGCTTCCGGAACAGATAATTCACCCCTCCACTTT.

This clonotype was found many times. The genes are TRBV20-1 and TRBJ1-2; D ambiguous. The CDR3 runs to 13 residues. CDR1 and CDR2 from the germline V gene are DFQATT and SNEGSKA (reference sequence). V lost 1 base to trimming and J lost 6 bases, with 12 bases between them. The CDR3 is CSARAQVWDGYTF. The DNA of the CDR3 is TGCAGTGCTAGAGCGCAGGTGTGGGATGGCTACACCTTC.

Ten or more counts support this clonotype. This sequence joins TRBV4-2 and TRBJ2-2; possible D gene TRBD1, 7 bases. Germline V lookup: CDR1 LGHNA, CDR2 YNFKEQ. Trimming removed 1 base at V and 4 bases at J, with 13 bases between. There are 16 residues in the CDR3. The CDR3 DNA follows: TGTGCCAGCAGCCAAGTGGAGGGGGCGGGCACCGGGGAGCTGTTTTTT. Protein sequence: CASSQVEGAGTGELFF.

This clonotype showed up many times. This chain connects TRBV20-1 to TRBJ2-7; D gene ambiguous. The germline V gene encodes CDR1 DFQATT and CDR2 SNEGSKA (reference sequence). Trimming cost V 5 bases and J 5 bases, with 16 bases left between them. The CDR3 has 13 amino acids. Written as DNA, the CDR3 is TGCAGTGCTTACCCGCGATGGGGTCACGAGCAGTACTTC. Translation gives CSAYPRWGHEQYF.

This clonotype was seen only a few times. The CDR3: CSARTSGGTNEQYV. The CDR3 region has the DNA TGCAGTGCTAGAACTAGCGGGGGAACGAACGAGCAGTACGTC. V gene TRBV20-1 combines with J gene TRBJ2-7, with TRBD2 matching over 11 bases. This CDR3 is built from 14 residues. In germline, CDR1 is DFQATT, CDR2 SNEGSKA (reference sequence). Trimming at V came to 2 bases and at J to 5 bases, leaving 5 bases not matched to a gene.

This clonotype was counted a few times. The chain combines TRBV12-3 or TRBV12-4 with TRBJ1-5, with D unclear. V was shortened by 1 base and J by 4 bases, with 11 bases between the two germline ends. The CDR3 is 15 residues long. CDR3 residues: CASSLGSGPNQPQHF. The DNA for the CDR3 is TGTGCCAGCAGTTTAGGGTCAGGACCTAATCAGCCCCAGCATTTT.

There are many counts of this clonotype. The chain carries TRBV5-1 and TRBJ2-7; 7 positions agree with TRBD2. This CDR3 contains 16 residues. From germline, CDR1 is SGHRS and CDR2 YFSETQ. After removal of 1 base from V and 4 bases from J, the junction contained 11 bases not matched to a gene. The CDR3 region has the DNA TGCGCCAGCAGCTTGCAGTCTAGCGGCCCTCAGTACGAGCAGTACTTC. Protein product: CASSLQSSGPQYEQYF.

This clonotype was seen repeatedly, ten times or more. This chain links TRBV5-1 with TRBJ2-5, with D possibly being TRBD2 (6 bases). Trimming took 1 base from V and 2 from J, leaving 18 bases between them. The CDR3 is made up of 17 amino acids. The V gene's germline CDR1 is SGHRS and CDR2 YFSETQ. CDR3 in DNA: TGCGCCAGCAGCTTGTCGGTAGAGTGGGGGGAACAAGAGACCCAGTACTTC. Its translation: CASSLSVEWGEQETQYF.